The 8 T cell receptor beta chains below come from one sample, sequenced in a study of cytomegalovirus exposure and HLA in healthy donors. Use of 60 Vbeta and 13 Jbeta primers characterized the PCR. Data came from immunoSEQ multiplex PCR; TCRdb stores just in-frame clones and leaves some out. The data hold about 300,000 clones, with 86% observed a single time. Sequencing was done on a sample of PBMCs. Receptor source: a man in his forties or fifties in good health and CMV-seropositive.

The chain recombines TRBV28 with TRBJ2-1; D not certain. The CDR3 length is 14 residues. The germline V gene has CDR1 MDHEN and CDR2 SYDVKM. V dropped 6 bases and J dropped 2 bases, with 11 bases sitting between them. CDR3 nucleotide sequence: TGTGCCAGCAGGACTGAGAGCCCCTACAATGAGCAGTTCTTC. This encodes CASRTESPYNEQFF. Together with reference TRBV28 and TRBJ2-1, the CDR3 gives the full variable domain: DVKVTQSSRYLVKRTGEKVFLECVQDMDHENMFWYRQDPGLGLRLIYFSYDVKMKEKGDIPEGYSVSREKKERFSLILESASTNQTSMYLCASRTESPYNEQFFGPGTRLTVL.

The chain is built from TRBV19 and TRBJ2-7; 7 bases are a match to TRBD1. The CDR3 has 14 residues. Germline trimming cut 1 base from V and 1 base from J; bases unmatched to any gene: 1. Germline V lookup: CDR1 LNHDA, CDR2 SQIVND (reference sequence). The CDR3 reads CASSIAGQSYEQYF. In nucleotides, the CDR3 is TGTGCCAGTAGTATAGCGGGACAGTCCTACGAGCAGTACTTC.

The DNA of the CDR3 is TGCGCCAGCAGCTTTGTACTAGCGGGAATCAATGAGCAGTTCTTC. Its protein product is CASSFVLAGINEQFF. The J gene is TRBJ2-1, the V gene TRBV5-1; the match to TRBD2 covers 10 bases. V lost 2 bases to trimming and J lost 6 bases; unmatched junction nucleotides: 5. This CDR3 contains 15 residues. Per the germline V gene, CDR1 is SGHRS and CDR2 is YFSETQ.

The chain recombines TRBV5-1 with TRBJ2-7, with TRBD2 matching over 10 bases. The V and J ends lost 5 bases and 1 base, in that order; junction bases with no gene match: 6. Germline V gives CDR1 SGHRS, CDR2 YFSETQ. The CDR3 length is 15 residues. Here the CDR3 DNA reads TGCGCCAGCAGGCAATGGACTAGCGGATCCTACGAGCAGTACTTC. This sequence encodes CASRQWTSGSYEQYF.

V usage is TRBV4-1 and J usage is TRBJ2-2; D might be TRBD1 (6 bases). CDR1 is MGHRA and CDR2 is YSYEKL in the germline V gene. CDR3 length equals 15 residues. Deletions cut 3 bases from V and 2 bases from J, with 10 bases between. The CDR3 sequence is CASSHRDTNTGELFF. In DNA, the CDR3 is TGCGCCAGCAGCCACCGGGACACCAACACCGGGGAGCTGTTTTTT.

The chain combines TRBV4-1 with TRBJ2-7; a possible D gene is TRBD1 (6 bases). The germline gives CDR1 MGHRA, CDR2 YSYEKL. V lost 0 bases and J 6 bases, leaving 15 bases between the germline ends. This CDR3 is 15 amino acids long. The CDR3 loop reads CASSQDRRGALEQYF. The CDR3 coding sequence is TGCGCCAGCAGCCAAGACCGCAGGGGCGCGCTCGAGCAGTACTTC.

This clone came up once. The chain employs TRBV5-1 and TRBJ2-1; 7 nucleotides align to TRBD2. Per germline, CDR1 SGHRS and CDR2 YFSETQ. J gave up 0 bases and V 4 bases, and 7 bases lay outside the gene matches. This CDR3 spans 16 amino acids. CDR3 DNA: TGCGCCAGCAGCCCGGTCGGCGGGAGCTCCTACAATGAGCAGTTCTTC. Translating it yields CASSPVGGSSYNEQFF. Full variable domain (rest looked up from reference TRBV5-1 and TRBJ2-1): KAGVTQTPRYLIKTRGQQVTLSCSPISGHRSVSWYQQTPGQGLQFLFEYFSETQRNKGNFPGRFSGRQFSNSRSEMNVSTLELGDSALYLCASSPVGGSSYNEQFFGPGTRLTVL.

This clone has a single count. V is TRBV5-1 and J is TRBJ1-5; the D gene is possibly TRBD1 (6 bases). The CDR3 totals 14 residues. Trimming took 0 bases from V and 6 from J, leaving 10 bases between them. Germline V CDR1 and CDR2: SGHRS, YFSETQ. This CDR3 reads CASSLAGAGQPQHF. CDR3 DNA: TGCGCCAGCAGCTTGGCAGGGGCGGGTCAGCCCCAGCATTTT.